This T cell receptor beta chain was documented in a study of identical twins. The CDR3 runs 12 residues. The germline V and J ends were trimmed by 7 bases and 9 bases, with 15 bases remaining between them. From germline, CDR1 is MNHEY and CDR2 SVGAGI. TCRdb processed the 5' RACE reads anew with MiXCR; each CDR3 protein has one entry. The repertoire consists of hundreds of thousands of distinct CDR3 sequences, with 21% occurring once and the leading ten covering about 4.5%. The same data also contributed to another study, on T cells expressing NK-cell markers. According to that study: Repertoire data for TCR beta were derived from sorted T cells (CD3+CD56+NKG2C+, CD3+CD56+NKG2C- and CD3+CD56-NKG2C+). Among several donors, these clonotypes also ranked first in the CD3+CD56-NKG2C+ fraction.

The V and J genes are TRBV6-5 and TRBJ1-2, with D hard to call. The sequenced sample was PBMCs. The TCR comes from a woman between 18 and 29 years old in good health. CDR3 in amino acids: CASNNPWGRYTF. CDR3 DNA: TGTGCCAGCAACAACCCATGGGGTCGCTACACCTTC.